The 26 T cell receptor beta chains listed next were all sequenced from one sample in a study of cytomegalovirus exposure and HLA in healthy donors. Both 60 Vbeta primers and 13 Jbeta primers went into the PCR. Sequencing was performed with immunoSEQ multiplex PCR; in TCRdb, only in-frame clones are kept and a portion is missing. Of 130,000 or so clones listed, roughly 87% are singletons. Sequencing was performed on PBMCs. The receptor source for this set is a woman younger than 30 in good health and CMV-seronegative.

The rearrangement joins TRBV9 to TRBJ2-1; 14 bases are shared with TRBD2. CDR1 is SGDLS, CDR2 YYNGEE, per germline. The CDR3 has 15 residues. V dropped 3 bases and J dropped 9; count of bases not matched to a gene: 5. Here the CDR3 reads CASSGLAGGHGEQFF. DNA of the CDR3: TGTGCCAGCAGCGGACTAGCGGGGGGGCATGGTGAGCAGTTCTTC.

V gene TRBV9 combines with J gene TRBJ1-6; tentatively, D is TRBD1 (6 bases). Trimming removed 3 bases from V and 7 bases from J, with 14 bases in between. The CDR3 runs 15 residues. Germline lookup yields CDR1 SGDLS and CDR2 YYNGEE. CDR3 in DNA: TGTGCCAGCAGCGCCGGACGGGGGGGCAATTCACCCCTCCACTTT. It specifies CASSAGRGGNSPLHF.

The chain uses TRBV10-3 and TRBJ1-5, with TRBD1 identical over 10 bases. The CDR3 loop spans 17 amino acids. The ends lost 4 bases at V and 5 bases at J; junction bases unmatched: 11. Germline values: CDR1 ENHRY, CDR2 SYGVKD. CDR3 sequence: CAISAWTGGGSYQPQHF. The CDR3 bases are TGTGCCATCAGTGCCTGGACAGGGGGGGGGTCTTATCAGCCCCAGCATTTT.

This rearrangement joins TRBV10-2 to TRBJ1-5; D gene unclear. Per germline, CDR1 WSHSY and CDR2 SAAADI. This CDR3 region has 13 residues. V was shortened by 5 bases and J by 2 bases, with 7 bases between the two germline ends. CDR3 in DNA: TGCGCCAGCAGTTCTATGGGCAATCAGCCCCAGCATTTT. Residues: CASSSMGNQPQHF.

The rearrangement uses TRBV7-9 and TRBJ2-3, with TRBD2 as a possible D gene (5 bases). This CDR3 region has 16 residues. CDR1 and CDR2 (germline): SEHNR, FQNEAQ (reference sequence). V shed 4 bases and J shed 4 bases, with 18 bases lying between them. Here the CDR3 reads CASSSQVDPRADTQYF. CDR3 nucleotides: TGTGCCAGCAGCTCCCAAGTGGACCCGCGGGCAGATACGCAGTATTTT.

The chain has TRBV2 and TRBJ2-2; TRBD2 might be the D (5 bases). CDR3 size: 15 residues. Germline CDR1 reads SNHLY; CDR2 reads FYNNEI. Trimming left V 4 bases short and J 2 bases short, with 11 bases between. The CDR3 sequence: CASSGRSLNTGELFF. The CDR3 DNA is TGTGCCAGCAGTGGGAGGAGTTTAAACACCGGGGAGCTGTTTTTT.

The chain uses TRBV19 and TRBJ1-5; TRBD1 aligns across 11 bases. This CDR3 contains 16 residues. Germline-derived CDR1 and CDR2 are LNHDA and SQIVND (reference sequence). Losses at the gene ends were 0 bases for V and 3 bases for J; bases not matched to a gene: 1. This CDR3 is CASSIEDRGLNQPQHF. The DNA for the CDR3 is TGTGCCAGTAGTATAGAGGACAGGGGGCTCAATCAGCCCCAGCATTTT.

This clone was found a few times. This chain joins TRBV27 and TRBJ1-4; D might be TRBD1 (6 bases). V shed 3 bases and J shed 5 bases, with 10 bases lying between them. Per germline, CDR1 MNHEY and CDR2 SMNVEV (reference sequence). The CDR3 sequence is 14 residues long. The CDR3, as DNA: TGTGCCAGCAGTTTCAGGGGTTGGAATGAAAAACTGTTTTTT. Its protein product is CASSFRGWNEKLFF. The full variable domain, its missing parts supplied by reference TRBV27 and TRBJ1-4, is EAQVTQNPRYLITVTGKKLTVTCSQNMNHEYMSWYRQDPGLGLRQIYYSMNVEVTDKGDVPEGYKVSRKEKRNFPLILESPSPNQTSLYFCASSFRGWNEKLFFGSGTQLSVL.

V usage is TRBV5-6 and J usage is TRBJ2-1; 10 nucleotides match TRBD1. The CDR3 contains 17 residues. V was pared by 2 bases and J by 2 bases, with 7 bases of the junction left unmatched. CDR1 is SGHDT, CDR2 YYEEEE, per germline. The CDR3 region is CASSFSRGQGPYNEQFF. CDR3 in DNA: TGTGCCAGCAGCTTTAGTCGGGGACAGGGGCCCTACAATGAGCAGTTCTTC.

DNA of the CDR3: TGTGCCAGTAGTATCTTGAGCGGGGGGGCCAGCACTGAGCAGTTCTTC. Translated: CASSILSGGASTEQFF. The chain has TRBV19 and TRBJ2-1; 10 bases are a match to TRBD2. J gave up 9 bases and V 3 bases, and 11 bases lay outside the gene matches. CDR3 length: 16 amino acids. Germline CDR1 LNHDA, CDR2 SQIVND (reference sequence).

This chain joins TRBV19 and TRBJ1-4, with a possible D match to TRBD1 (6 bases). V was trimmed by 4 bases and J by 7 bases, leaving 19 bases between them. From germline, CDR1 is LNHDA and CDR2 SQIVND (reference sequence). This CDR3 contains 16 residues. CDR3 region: CASSNYRVTDGEKLFF. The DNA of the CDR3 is TGTGCCAGTAGTAACTACAGGGTGACCGATGGTGAAAAACTGTTTTTT.

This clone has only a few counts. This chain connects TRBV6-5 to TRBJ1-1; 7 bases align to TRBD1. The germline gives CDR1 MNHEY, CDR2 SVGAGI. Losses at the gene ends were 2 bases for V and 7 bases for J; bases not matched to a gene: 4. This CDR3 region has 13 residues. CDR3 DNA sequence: TGTGCCAGCAGTTACAGGCAGGGGGGTGAAGCTTTCTTT. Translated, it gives CASSYRQGGEAFF.

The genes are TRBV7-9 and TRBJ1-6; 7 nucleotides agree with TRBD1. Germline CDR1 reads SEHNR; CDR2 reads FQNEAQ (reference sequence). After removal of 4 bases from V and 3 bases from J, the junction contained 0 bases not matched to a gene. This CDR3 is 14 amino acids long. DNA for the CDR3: TGTGCCAGCAGCTGGGACAGCTATAATTCACCCCTCCACTTT. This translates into CASSWDSYNSPLHF.

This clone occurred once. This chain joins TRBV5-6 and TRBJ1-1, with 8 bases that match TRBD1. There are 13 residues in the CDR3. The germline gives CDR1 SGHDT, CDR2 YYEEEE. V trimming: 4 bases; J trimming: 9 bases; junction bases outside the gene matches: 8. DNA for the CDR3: TGTGCCAGCAGCCTGGACAGGGTAAATCAAGCTTTCTTT. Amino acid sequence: CASSLDRVNQAFF.

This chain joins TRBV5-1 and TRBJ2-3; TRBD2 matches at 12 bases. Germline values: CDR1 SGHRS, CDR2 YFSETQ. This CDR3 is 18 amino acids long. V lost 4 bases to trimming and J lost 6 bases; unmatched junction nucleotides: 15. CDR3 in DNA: TGCGCCAGCAGCCCTGGCCCCCGGCCTAGCGGGAGGGGGGATACGCAGTATTTT. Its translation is CASSPGPRPSGRGDTQYF. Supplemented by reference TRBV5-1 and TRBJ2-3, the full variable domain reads KAGVTQTPRYLIKTRGQQVTLSCSPISGHRSVSWYQQTPGQGLQFLFEYFSETQRNKGNFPGRFSGRQFSNSRSEMNVSTLELGDSALYLCASSPGPRPSGRGDTQYFGPGTRLTVL.

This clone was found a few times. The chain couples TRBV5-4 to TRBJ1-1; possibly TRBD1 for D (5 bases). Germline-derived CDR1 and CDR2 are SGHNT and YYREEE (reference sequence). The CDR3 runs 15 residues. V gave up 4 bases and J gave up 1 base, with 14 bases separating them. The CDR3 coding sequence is TGTGCCAGCAGCCCCCCGGACATACGGAACACTGAAGCTTTCTTT. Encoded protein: CASSPPDIRNTEAFF. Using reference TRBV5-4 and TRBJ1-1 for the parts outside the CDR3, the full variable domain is ETGVTQSPTHLIKTRGQQVTLRCSSQSGHNTVSWYQQALGQGPQFIFQYYREEENGRGNFPPRFSGLQFPNYSSELNVNALELDDSALYLCASSPPDIRNTEAFFGQGTRLTVV.

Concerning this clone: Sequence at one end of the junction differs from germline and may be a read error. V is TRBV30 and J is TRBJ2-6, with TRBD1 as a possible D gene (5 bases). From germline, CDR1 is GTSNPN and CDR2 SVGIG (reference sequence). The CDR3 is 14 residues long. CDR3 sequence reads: CAHDPPSGANGLTF. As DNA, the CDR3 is TGTGCTCATGACCCCCCCTCTGGGGCCAACGGCCTGACTTTC.

This chain's CDR3 is CSVLRVGNTIYF. The CDR3 nucleotides read TGCAGCGTTCTCAGGGTCGGAAACACCATATATTTT. This sequence joins TRBV29-1 and TRBJ1-3; perhaps TRBD1 as D (5 bases). This CDR3 is built from 12 residues. CDR1 SQVTM and CDR2 ANQGSEA come from the germline V gene. V lost 5 bases and J 4 bases, leaving 9 bases between the germline ends.

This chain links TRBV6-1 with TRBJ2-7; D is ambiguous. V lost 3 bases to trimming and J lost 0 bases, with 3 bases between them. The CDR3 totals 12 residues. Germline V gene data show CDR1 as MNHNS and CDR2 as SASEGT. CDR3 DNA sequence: TGTGCCAGCAGTGACAACTCCTACGAGCAGTACTTC. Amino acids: CASSDNSYEQYF.

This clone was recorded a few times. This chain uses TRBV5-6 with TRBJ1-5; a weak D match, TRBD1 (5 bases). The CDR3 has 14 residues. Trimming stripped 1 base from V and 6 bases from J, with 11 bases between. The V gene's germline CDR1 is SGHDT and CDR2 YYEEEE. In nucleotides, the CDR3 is TGTGCCAGCAGCTTGTTACAGGAGGGTCAGCCCCAGCATTTT. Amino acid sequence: CASSLLQEGQPQHF. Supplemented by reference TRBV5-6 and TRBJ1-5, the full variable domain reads DAGVTQSPTHLIKTRGQQVTLRCSPKSGHDTVSWYQQALGQGPQFIFQYYEEEERQRGNFPDRFSGHQFPNYSSELNVNALLLGDSALYLCASSLLQEGQPQHFGDGTRLSIL.

In nucleotides, the CDR3 is TGTGCCAGCAGTTTTGCCGGGGGGGGAGAGACCCAGTACTTC. Its protein is CASSFAGGGETQYF. The rearrangement joins TRBV28 to TRBJ2-5; 8 bases line up with TRBD2. The trim removed 3 bases at V and 4 bases at J, leaving 4 bases unmatched. This CDR3 region has 14 residues. Looked up from germline, CDR1 is MDHEN and CDR2 is SYDVKM.

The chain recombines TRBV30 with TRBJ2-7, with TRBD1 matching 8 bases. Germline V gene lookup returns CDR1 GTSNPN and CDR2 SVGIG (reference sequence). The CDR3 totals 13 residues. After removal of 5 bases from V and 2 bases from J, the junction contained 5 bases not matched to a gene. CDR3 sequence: CAWQKTGAYEQYF. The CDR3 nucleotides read TGTGCCTGGCAGAAGACAGGGGCCTACGAGCAGTACTTC.

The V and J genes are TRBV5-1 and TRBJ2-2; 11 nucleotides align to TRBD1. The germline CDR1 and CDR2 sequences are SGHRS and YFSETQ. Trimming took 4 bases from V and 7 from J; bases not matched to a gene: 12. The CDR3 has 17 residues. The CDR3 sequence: CASSGQGQGASGGELFF. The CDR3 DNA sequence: TGCGCCAGCAGCGGGCAAGGACAGGGGGCGTCTGGCGGGGAGCTGTTTTTT.

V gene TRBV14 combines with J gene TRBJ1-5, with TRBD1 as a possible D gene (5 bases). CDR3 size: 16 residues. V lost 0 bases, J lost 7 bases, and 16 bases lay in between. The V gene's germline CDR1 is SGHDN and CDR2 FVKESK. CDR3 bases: TGTGCCAGCAGCCAAGATCTGGGCCAGGGAAGCCAGCCCCAGCATTTT. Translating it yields CASSQDLGQGSQPQHF.

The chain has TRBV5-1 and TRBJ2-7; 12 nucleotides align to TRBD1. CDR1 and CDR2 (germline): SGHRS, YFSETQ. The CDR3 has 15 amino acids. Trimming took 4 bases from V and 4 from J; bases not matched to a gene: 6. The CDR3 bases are TGCGCCAGCAGCCAACTGGGACAGGGGGCTTACGAGCAGTACTTC. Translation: CASSQLGQGAYEQYF.

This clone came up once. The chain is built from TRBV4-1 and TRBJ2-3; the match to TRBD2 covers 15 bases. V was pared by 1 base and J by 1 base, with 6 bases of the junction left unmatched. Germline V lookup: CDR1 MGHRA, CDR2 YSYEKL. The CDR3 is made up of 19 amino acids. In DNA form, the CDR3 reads TGCGCCAGCAGCCAAGGGACTAGCGGGAGGGCCTTGGGCACAGATACGCAGTATTTT. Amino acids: CASSQGTSGRALGTDTQYF.